The 32 T cell receptor beta chains presented below share a single source sample, sequenced in a study of T-cell memory formation after mild COVID-19 (dated by TCRdb to 2020 to 2022). Library creation used 5' RACE. The reads were generated on an Illumina NovaSeq 6000. TCRdb itself trimmed the public reads at Q25 with fastp, ran MiXCR and retained productive beta chains. Each entry is one CDR3 protein sequence, shown with its most common DNA and genes. In all, the sample holds 250,000 to 300,000 distinct CDR3 sequences, and roughly 17% of those were seen once. Jointly, the top ten make up roughly 23% of the sample. Sequences were obtained from PBMCs or a T cell subset sorted from them (not recorded which). The receptors stem from a man aged 18 to 35 who had mild COVID-19 (a few samples of this study predate the infection). The sample titles of this study are shuffled in the database, so cell type and time point are left out; the donor was told from shared clones.

This clonotype has a handful of counts. The chain couples TRBV4-1 to TRBJ2-3, with 8 bases lining up with TRBD1. This CDR3 region has 16 residues. Germline loops: CDR1 MGHRA, CDR2 YSYEKL. Trimming at V came to 1 base and at J to 4 bases, leaving 7 bases not matched to a gene. CDR3 amino acids: CASSQGLTGEADTQYF. CDR3 nucleotides: TGCGCCAGCAGCCAAGGGTTGACAGGGGAGGCAGATACGCAGTATTTT.

This clonotype was detected many times. The CDR3 region has the DNA TGTGCCAGCAGTTTAAGGGGGCCTAGCACAGATACGCAGTATTTT. This translates into CASSLRGPSTDTQYF. The rearrangement links TRBV12-3 or TRBV12-4 to TRBJ2-3, with 7 bases matching TRBD1. J lost 0 bases, V lost 2 bases, and 2 bases had no gene match. The CDR3 runs 15 residues.

The rearrangement joins TRBV5-1 to TRBJ2-3; D ambiguous. The CDR3 length is 16 residues. V was shortened by 0 bases and J by 2 bases, with 13 bases between the two germline ends. CDR1 and CDR2 (germline): SGHRS, YFSETQ. CDR3 protein: CASSLGANTYTDTQYF. CDR3 in DNA: TGCGCCAGCAGCTTGGGTGCGAACACGTACACAGATACGCAGTATTTT.

The V and J genes are TRBV12-3 or TRBV12-4 and TRBJ2-7, with TRBD2 matching over 8 bases. The CDR3 loop spans 15 amino acids. Germline trimming cut 5 bases from V and 2 bases from J; bases unmatched to any gene: 8. This CDR3 reads CASSPVSRGAYEQYF. CDR3 DNA: TGTGCCAGCAGTCCTGTTTCGCGGGGGGCCTACGAGCAGTACTTC.

The gene calls are TRBV2 and TRBJ1-2, with a weak D call TRBD1 (6 bases). Germline-derived CDR1 and CDR2 are SNHLY and FYNNEI. The germline V and J ends were trimmed by 1 base and 8 bases, with 17 bases remaining between them. This CDR3 spans 15 amino acids. CDR3: CASSEGGAPRSGYTF. CDR3 sequence (DNA): TGTGCCAGCAGTGAAGGGGGGGCTCCCCGATCCGGCTACACCTTC.

This clonotype occurred a few times. The gene calls are TRBV7-6 and TRBJ2-3, with 11 bases lining up with TRBD2. This CDR3 spans 16 amino acids. V trimming: 1 base; J trimming: 4 bases; junction bases outside the gene matches: 4. Germline V gene sequence: CDR1 SGHVS, CDR2 FNYEAQ. CDR3 sequence: CASSLETSGAADTQYF. The DNA for the CDR3 is TGTGCCAGCAGCTTAGAGACTAGCGGGGCAGCAGATACGCAGTATTTT.

The rearrangement links TRBV7-9 to TRBJ1-2, with D hard to call. Germline assignment: CDR1 SEHNR and CDR2 FQNEAQ (reference sequence). The CDR3 contains 16 residues. The V end was cut by 4 bases, the J end by 7 bases, with 22 bases between. The CDR3 nucleotides read TGTGCCAGCAGCTGGGCGGCGGCAGCGGCCGAGGGTGGCTACACCTTC. It specifies CASSWAAAAAEGGYTF.

J is TRBJ2-3 and V is TRBV20-1; no firm D call. Per germline, CDR1 DFQATT and CDR2 SNEGSKA (reference sequence). This CDR3 has 15 residues. Trimming pared 1 base from V and 5 bases from J, leaving 16 bases between. For the CDR3, the DNA is TGCAGTGCTAGAGTGGGTTACAGATTTGGAGATACGCAGTATTTT. It codes for CSARVGYRFGDTQYF.

V gene TRBV5-1 combines with J gene TRBJ2-2, with TRBD1 matching 8 bases. Losses at the gene ends were 0 bases for V and 4 bases for J; bases not matched to a gene: 2. The CDR3 contains 15 residues. Germline V gene data show CDR1 as SGHRS and CDR2 as YFSETQ. CDR3 sequence (DNA): TGCGCCAGCAGCTTGGGACAGGGGACCACCGGGGAGCTGTTTTTT. Residues: CASSLGQGTTGELFF.

Ten or more counts support this clonotype. The rearrangement uses TRBV12-3 or TRBV12-4 and TRBJ2-3; D not resolved. The CDR3 extends over 13 amino acids. V lost 2 bases and J 4 bases, leaving 7 bases between the germline ends. The CDR3 region has the DNA TGTGCCAGCAGTTTATCCGGGTCAGATACGCAGTATTTT. Protein: CASSLSGSDTQYF.

This clonotype was detected only a few times. The V gene is TRBV4-2, the J gene TRBJ1-6, with D hard to call. Germline-derived CDR1 and CDR2 are LGHNA and YNFKEQ. V was cut by 0 bases and J by 2 bases, with 14 bases left in between. The CDR3 extends over 18 amino acids. The CDR3 reads CASSQDRYLSPYNSPLHF. The CDR3 DNA is TGTGCCAGCAGCCAAGATAGATACCTTTCCCCCTATAATTCACCCCTCCACTTT.

This clonotype was recorded at least ten times. V and J are TRBV7-2 and TRBJ2-5; 9 bases agree with TRBD2. Unmatched junction bases numbered 14, after V lost 5 bases and J lost 4 bases. Germline CDR1 SGHTA, CDR2 FQGNSA. CDR3 size: 17 residues. The chain's CDR3 is CASSHGGLYSGGETQYF. The CDR3 region has the DNA TGTGCCAGCAGCCATGGGGGCCTGTATAGCGGGGGAGAGACCCAGTACTTC.

This clonotype came up a few times. V is TRBV21-1 and J is TRBJ2-7. TRBV21-1 is a known pseudogene. The CDR3 loop spans 15 amino acids. CDR3 residues: CASSKGGKGTYEQYF. CDR3 DNA sequence: TGTGCCAGCAGCAAAGGAGGAAAAGGGACCTACGAGCAGTACTTC.

This clonotype was detected many times. The chain links TRBV27 to TRBJ2-1, with TRBD2 matching over 8 bases. Germline CDR1 and CDR2: MNHEY and SMNVEV (reference sequence). The CDR3 length is 16 residues. V gave up 5 bases and J gave up 8 bases; unmatched junction bases: 14. The CDR3 protein is CASSKPGTRKIYEQFF. As DNA, the CDR3 is TGTGCCAGCAGTAAACCCGGGACTAGAAAGATTTATGAGCAGTTCTTC.

This sequence joins TRBV7-8 and TRBJ2-7, with D possibly TRBD2 on 5 matching bases. Trimming left V 3 bases short and J 7 bases short, with 16 bases between. Germline loops: CDR1 SGHVS, CDR2 FQNEAQ. There are 14 residues in the CDR3. The CDR3 region has the DNA TGTGCCAGCAGCTTGTCCGGGGAGTTGCGAGAGCAGTACGTC. Amino acid sequence: CASSLSGELREQYV.

This clonotype was seen a few times. The chain is built from TRBV11-2 and TRBJ2-1; TRBD1 or TRBD2 may be the D gene (5 bases each). Trimming took 6 bases from V and 12 from J, leaving 21 bases between them. The CDR3 loop spans 14 amino acids. Germline CDR1 and CDR2: SGHAT and FQNNGV. CDR3 amino acids: CASSPSWDAERQFF. The CDR3 bases are TGTGCCAGCAGTCCGAGCTGGGACGCTGAGAGGCAGTTCTTC. The full variable domain, in which reference TRBV11-2 and TRBJ2-1 provide the parts outside the CDR3, is EAGVAQSPRYKIIEKRQSVAFWCNPISGHATLYWYQQILGQGPKLLIQFQNNGVVDDSQLPKDRFSAERLKGVDSTLKIQPAKLEDSAVYLCASSPSWDAERQFFGPGTRLTVL.

This clonotype was observed many times. The rearrangement links TRBV15 to TRBJ2-5, with a tentative D call TRBD2 (5 bases). V was clipped by 0 bases and J by 5 bases, with 10 bases between them. This CDR3 region has 14 residues. Germline CDR1 and CDR2: LNHNV and YYDKDF (reference sequence). The chain's CDR3 is CATSRDLARETQYF. The CDR3 coding sequence is TGTGCCACCAGCAGAGACCTAGCCAGGGAGACCCAGTACTTC.

The chain couples TRBV27 to TRBJ2-7; D might be TRBD2 (5 bases). There are 14 residues in the CDR3. V lost 4 bases and J lost 3, with 13 bases in between. Germline V lookup: CDR1 MNHEY, CDR2 SMNVEV (reference sequence). The CDR3 bases are TGTGCCAGCAGTTCACGAGCGGCTTACTACGAGCAGTACTTC. Residues: CASSSRAAYYEQYF.

V usage is TRBV25-1 and J usage is TRBJ1-3; D gene uncertain. In germline, CDR1 is MGHDK, CDR2 SYGVNS. This CDR3 has 14 residues. Trimming pared 6 bases from V and 0 bases from J, leaving 9 bases between. The CDR3 spells CASSRVSSGNTIYF. Written as DNA, the CDR3 is TGTGCCAGCAGCCGGGTTAGCTCTGGAAACACCATATATTTT.

The chain joins TRBV4-1 to TRBJ2-5; the D gene is possibly TRBD2 (6 bases). Germline CDR1 reads MGHRA; CDR2 reads YSYEKL. This CDR3 is 16 amino acids long. V was cut by 0 bases and J by 3 bases, with 14 bases left in between. The CDR3 sequence is CASSQDWAGSKETQYF. Written as DNA, the CDR3 is TGCGCCAGCAGCCAAGATTGGGCGGGGTCAAAAGAGACCCAGTACTTC.

J is TRBJ1-5 and V is TRBV7-6; D is ambiguous. The CDR3 consists of 16 residues. The ends were cut back, 5 bases at V and 2 bases at J, with 16 bases in the middle. Germline CDR1 SGHVS, CDR2 FNYEAQ. The CDR3 bases are TGTGCCAGCAGCCCCAAGGGAACGGCGGGCAATCAGCCCCAGCATTTT. It is translated as CASSPKGTAGNQPQHF.

This chain links TRBV9 with TRBJ2-5; 13 nucleotides match TRBD2. There are 16 residues in the CDR3. V lost 4 bases and J lost 6; bases outside the gene matches: 9. The germline gives CDR1 SGDLS, CDR2 YYNGEE. The CDR3 protein is CASSPRGTSGAQTQYF. CDR3 nucleotide sequence: TGTGCCAGCAGCCCAAGGGGGACTAGCGGGGCCCAGACCCAGTACTTC.

This clonotype has only a few counts. The chain joins TRBV28 to TRBJ1-4; possible D gene TRBD1, 6 bases. Trimming stripped 4 bases from V and 6 bases from J, with 15 bases between. The germline CDR1 and CDR2 sequences are MDHEN and SYDVKM. The CDR3 is 15 amino acids. The DNA of the CDR3 is TGTGCCAGCAGTTCCTCTGGGGGGCTGGATGAAAAACTGTTTTTT. As protein: CASSSSGGLDEKLFF. Together with reference TRBV28 and TRBJ1-4, the CDR3 gives the full variable domain: DVKVTQSSRYLVKRTGEKVFLECVQDMDHENMFWYRQDPGLGLRLIYFSYDVKMKEKGDIPEGYSVSREKKERFSLILESASTNQTSMYLCASSSSGGLDEKLFFGSGTQLSVL.

This chain links TRBV5-1 with TRBJ1-5, with 11 bases fitting TRBD1. The CDR3 contains 15 residues. V was pared by 5 bases and J by 5 bases, with 6 bases of the junction left unmatched. CDR1 and CDR2 (germline): SGHRS, YFSETQ. For the CDR3, the DNA is TGCGCCAGCAGGCACGGGACAGGGGGAGATCAGCCCCAGCATTTT. The encoded protein is CASRHGTGGDQPQHF.

This clonotype has at least ten counts. The chain is built from TRBV12-3 or TRBV12-4 and TRBJ1-3; no firm D call. The CDR3 runs 12 residues. The germline V and J ends were trimmed by 3 bases and 4 bases, with 4 bases remaining between them. The chain's CDR3 is CASSLGGNTIYF. The CDR3 DNA reads as TGTGCCAGCAGTTTGGGCGGAAACACCATATATTTT.

This clonotype was seen more than once but under ten times. The gene calls are TRBV6-1 and TRBJ1-2; 8 bases agree with TRBD1. The CDR3 contains 14 residues. The V segment lost 7 bases and the J segment 4 bases; nucleotides outside the gene matches: 8. Germline V gives CDR1 MNHNS, CDR2 SASEGT. CDR3 sequence reads: CASTQGAEVYGYTF. CDR3 coding DNA: TGTGCCAGCACCCAGGGGGCCGAAGTCTATGGCTACACCTTC.

There are a few counts of this clonotype. V and J are TRBV24-1 and TRBJ2-3, with 8 nucleotides matching TRBD1. The CDR3 totals 15 residues. After removal of 8 bases from V and 4 bases from J, the junction contained 10 bases not matched to a gene. The germline V gene encodes CDR1 KGHDR and CDR2 SFDVKD. The DNA for the CDR3 is TGTGCCACCATCTTCGGACAGGGTCTTTCAGATACGCAGTATTTT. It encodes CATIFGQGLSDTQYF.

This chain connects TRBV25-1 to TRBJ1-2, with 9 positions matching TRBD1. Germline values: CDR1 MGHDK, CDR2 SYGVNS. This CDR3 contains 15 residues. Trimming at V came to 4 bases and at J to 3 bases, leaving 6 bases not matched to a gene. The CDR3 DNA sequence: TGTGCCAGCAGTGGATGGACAGGGGAACACTATGGCTACACCTTC. This codes for CASSGWTGEHYGYTF.

In this sample, this clonotype turned up once. The genes are TRBV9 and TRBJ2-3; possible D gene TRBD2, 6 bases. Trimming stripped 6 bases from V and 10 bases from J, with 21 bases between. CDR3 length: 14 residues. The germline gives CDR1 SGDLS, CDR2 YYNGEE. The CDR3 sequence: CASTAPGEPGAQYF. DNA for the CDR3: TGTGCCAGCACCGCCCCGGGGGAGCCGGGGGCGCAGTATTTT.

This clonotype showed up just a few times. V is TRBV3-1 and J is TRBJ2-4, with D tentatively TRBD2 (7 bases). V lost 4 bases to trimming and J lost 3 bases, with 16 bases between them. The CDR3 has 16 residues. Germline CDR1 reads LGHDT; CDR2 reads YNNKEL (reference sequence). This CDR3 reads CASSPLAGEGKNIQYF. CDR3 DNA sequence: TGTGCCAGCAGCCCTCTGGCAGGGGAGGGCAAAAACATTCAGTACTTC. Full variable domain (rest looked up from reference TRBV3-1 and TRBJ2-4): DTAVSQTPKYLVTQMGNDKSIKCEQNLGHDTMYWYKQDSKKFLKIMFSYNNKELIINETVPNRFSPKSPDKAHLNLHINSLELGDSAVYFCASSPLAGEGKNIQYFGAGTRLSVL.

Remarks on this clonotype: A much larger clone is a single base away; this may be a read error. The genes are TRBV4-2 and TRBJ1-1; D call uncertain. Germline-derived CDR1 and CDR2 are LGHNA and YNFKEQ. Deletions cut 3 bases from V and 7 bases from J, with 12 bases between. The CDR3 is 13 amino acids. CDR3 region: CASSQPGYHEAFF. As DNA, the CDR3 is TGTGCCAGCAGCCAGCCGGGTTACCATGAAGCTTTCTTT.

This chain links TRBV7-6 with TRBJ1-5, with D possibly being TRBD1 (6 bases). V dropped 5 bases and J dropped 0 bases, with 17 bases sitting between them. This CDR3 is 17 amino acids long. From germline, CDR1 is SGHVS and CDR2 FNYEAQ. The CDR3 DNA reads TGTGCCAGCAGCCCGGACGACAGGCTTTATAGCAATCAGCCCCAGCATTTT. It encodes CASSPDDRLYSNQPQHF.